This TCR beta chain emerged from a study of shared clonotypes between healthy human individuals. The protocol was immunoSEQ multiplex PCR, while the TCRdb copy is restricted to in-frame clones and leaves out a portion. Here the sample spans fewer than 600,000 clones, about four fifths being singletons. In its sample, this clone was seen once. The antigen is not known. Overall study results and limits: A small donor pool kept down the genetic and exposure-history diversity that was represented.

CDR1 and CDR2 from the germline V gene are ENHRY and SYGVKD. Trimming at V came to 0 bases and at J to 0 bases, leaving 0 bases not matched to a gene. This CDR3 is 17 amino acids long. The sequence was obtained from a woman between 40 and 50 years old in good health. Some clones in this sample may be carry-over from other donors' samples. The chain is built from TRBV10-3 and TRBJ2-2; 11 bases agree with TRBD2. Material: PBMCs. CDR3 residues: CAISESGLAANTGELFF. The CDR3 DNA sequence: TGTGCCATCAGTGAGTCGGGACTAGCGGCGAACACCGGGGAGCTGTTTTTT.